The sequence of this T cell receptor (beta chain) was determined in a study of blood T cell repertoires in COVID-19 (TCRdb year 2020). Study-wide context: Samples from collaborators originated in the United States, Italy and Spain and spanned both the acute and convalescent phases of COVID-19. The prospective study material was composed of cDNA or gDNA derived from T cells, B-cell-depleted T cells, or PBMCs. Deeply sampled blood TCRbeta repertoires from subjects exposed to, actively infected with, or recovered from COVID-19 were included in the dataset. The repertoires were released in a freely available public database meant as a resource for research on the immune response to SARS-CoV-2. Samples were obtained from the ongoing ImmuneRACE study (first 160 participants) and from some 1,300 subjects provided by 6 global collaborators. A de-identified subject ID, COVID-19 status, age in years and sex were almost always included in the sample metadata. Where available, HLA class I and class II types were taken from metadata supplied by the sample provider and were not determined by assay-based typing. The full study reports these points: The amount of clinical and demographic metadata varied by source and participant and was provided uncurated.

TCRbeta CDR3 regions were amplified from genomic DNA by means of the immunoSEQ Assay, a bias-controlled multiplex PCR. The published analysis was carried out like this. Within the assay, amplification of reference gene primers was used to estimate how many nucleated cells each sample contained. Sequence reads were collapsed and filtered to measure the absolute abundance of every unique TCRbeta CDR3 rearrangement. For each sample, productive Simpson clonality was calculated as the square root of Simpson's diversity index over productive rearrangements. TCRdb stores this immuneACCESS table with in-frame sequences only. Part of the clones is absent; in the studies checked, under half of the shortfall reflects unresolved V genes, and no reason is known for the rest. V and J calls and clone size are given by that table; D and trimming were obtained from the DNA. Present in this sample are fewer than 90,000 clones, approximately 91% of which were seen just once. The ten largest clonotypes hold around 7.9% of the sample.

Whole blood was collected in K2EDTA tubes by collaborating institutions according to the institutions' own protocols. For TCRbeta analysis, collaborators shipped samples as frozen whole blood, isolated PBMCs, or DNA extracted from either of those sample types. Deletion took 6 bases off V and 5 bases off J, with a span of 10 bases between the germline ends. The germline V gene yields SQVTM for CDR1 and ANQGSEA for CDR2. Measured from the cysteine to the phenylalanine, the CDR3 is 11 residues long. CDR3 DNA only is kept here, 33 bases in frame from base 1. Details on this clone: Its antigen remains undetermined. Nothing much larger sits one base from this clone, and base qualities are not available.

The chain uses TRBV29-1 and TRBJ1-1; the D gene is perhaps TRBD1, on 5 matching bases. This clonotype was obtained from a man aged 70 or older with acute or convalescent COVID-19. What was sequenced was peripheral blood. The nucleotides are TGCAGCGTCCAAAGACAGACTGAAGCTTTCTTT. The resulting protein is CSVQRQTEAFF.